The clone carrying this T cell receptor beta chain has just one count. This sample is drawn from a study of blood T cell repertoires in COVID-19. For the study at large: Samples representing acute and convalescent COVID-19 were sourced from the United States, Italy and Spain. PBMCs, B-cell-depleted T cells, or T cells provided the cDNA or gDNA that made up the material.

Per the authors' pipeline: Amplifying reference gene primers gave estimates of nucleated cell counts. Clones were read by immunoSEQ multiplex PCR, and TCRdb kept only the in-frame ones, dropping some. The V and J calls and clone size come from that table; D and trimming were worked out from the DNA. The sample records some 46,000 clones, about four fifths being singletons. This TCR was sampled from a man aged 60 to 69 with active COVID-19. The sample was peripheral blood.

The CDR3: CASSVTGTGFSPQYF. CDR3 DNA sequence: TGTGCCAGCAGTGTGACCGGGACAGGATTCAGCCCCCAGTACTTC. The rearrangement uses TRBV2 and TRBJ2-7; 8 bases map to TRBD1. The germline V gene has CDR1 SNHLY and CDR2 FYNNEI. After removal of 4 bases from V and 10 bases from J, the junction contained 15 bases not matched to a gene. The CDR3 runs to 15 residues.